Listed below are T cell receptor beta chains from one sample, sequenced in a study of T cell changes during pregnancy in multiple sclerosis. Measured with immunoSEQ multiplex PCR; TCRdb has only the in-frame clones, and not every one. Among about 89,000 clones, roughly 93% were seen once, and the ten largest hold around 0.86%. The specimen comprised peripheral blood, sampled in the third trimester of pregnancy. The receptors originated from a female donor with multiple sclerosis, enrolled in a pregnancy study. Each CDR3 is given without its conserved first and last residue. A D gene is named only where the DNA matches it firmly.

V gene	J gene	D gene	CDR3 protein
TRBV19	TRBJ1-1	TRBD1	ASSIHGQGNTEAF
TRBV7-2	TRBJ1-5	TRBD1	ASSPNDLTGSAQH
TRBV5-5	TRBJ1-1	TRBD1	ASSLAAGQLNTEAF
TRBV4-1	NA	NA	ASSQVLASSYEQY
TRBV12-5	TRBJ1-4	NA	ASGSDSGGEKLF
TRBV28	TRBJ2-1	NA	ASSRISAGYNEQF
TRBV7-9	TRBJ2-1	TRBD2	ASSLGGLAGVYNEQF
TRBV5-6	TRBJ2-4	TRBD1	ASSFGTGGGNIQY
TRBV27	TRBJ1-4	TRBD1	ASSDRGHTNEKLF
TRBV19	TRBJ1-2	TRBD1	ASSLPATGQDYGYT
TRBV10-1	TRBJ2-5	NA	ASSEAAKETQY
TRBV5-4	TRBJ2-1	TRBD1	ASRLYRGWGEQF
TRBV2	TRBJ1-1	NA	ASTYTEAF
TRBV19	TRBJ1-3	NA	ASSSGHVDTIY
TRBV6-1	TRBJ2-7	TRBD2	ASLPGGVYEQY
TRBV28	TRBJ2-7	TRBD2	ASSTFWGTSGTEEKYEQY
TRBV30	TRBJ1-2	TRBD1	AWILDRGDYGYT
TRBV30	TRBJ2-3	TRBD2	AWASGSGTDTQY
TRBV27	TRBJ2-5	NA	ASSANLRVETQY
TRBV5-1	TRBJ1-1	TRBD1	ASSPLGDRGTEAF
TRBV15	TRBJ1-5	NA	ATSRGLSGGGFYQPQH
TRBV9	TRBJ2-1	TRBD1	ASSPSGGSYNEQF
TRBV28	TRBJ2-7	TRBD2	ASSSESLAGTYEQY
TRBV27	TRBJ2-3	TRBD1	ASSRRTGGLPDTQY
TRBV27	TRBJ2-5	TRBD1	ASTPGTASGGETQY
TRBV19	TRBJ2-6	NA	ASLPGGGGANVLT
TRBV27	TRBJ2-2	TRBD1	ASLTLTGGLFTGELF
TRBV15	TRBJ1-1	NA	ATSRDFSQGLTEAF
TRBV19	TRBJ2-1	TRBD2	ASSTGGYSGRNEQF
TRBV19	TRBJ1-1	NA	ASIRGTEAF
TRBV19	TRBJ2-1	NA	ASRDLWDEQF
TRBV27	TRBJ2-7	NA	ASSTLAAYEQY
TRBV27	TRBJ1-2	TRBD1	ASSSGGYGYT
TRBV29-1	TRBJ2-3	NA	SVVFLGSTYTQY
TRBV2	TRBJ2-7	NA	ASSEARQTYEQY
TRBV6-4	TRBJ2-1	TRBD2	ASSEGLAGDEQF
TRBV6-5	TRBJ2-1	NA	ASTYTGSNEQF
TRBV5-1	TRBJ2-7	TRBD1	ASSPGQDYEQY
TRBV27	TRBJ2-5	TRBD2	ASREGPLAGVETQY
TRBV5-6	TRBJ2-1	NA	ASSSIGNEQF
TRBV7-3	TRBJ2-3	NA	ASSLGHRDTQY
TRBV11-2	TRBJ2-7	TRBD2	ASSLGASGTYEQY
TRBV4-1	TRBJ1-1	NA	ASSQDPTPNTEAF